Given below is one TCR beta chain in context. The antigen remains undetermined. The assay was run at deep level. Repertoires were generated with immunoSEQ multiplex PCR, while TCRdb's copy carries only in-frame clones and drops some. The sample includes millions of clones, roughly 94% of them seen just once. The sample originates from a study of shared clonotypes between healthy human individuals. Study-level points and caveats: Deeper or shallower sequencing was expected to change how clonotypes are shared among donors.

Only Caucasian adults living in Nashville, Tennessee made up the donor group. This TCR came from a man in his late teens or twenties in good health. Sample: naive CD4+ T cells sorted from blood. Subset described: CD45RA+ positively selected.

The CDR3 coding sequence is TGTGCCAGCAGTTCCATGAGGGGGCAGTACTTC. It translates to CASSSMRGQYF. This chain links TRBV7-8 with TRBJ2-7; either TRBD1 or TRBD2 may fit D (5 bases each). Germline assignment: CDR1 SGHVS and CDR2 FQNEAQ. The CDR3 contains 11 residues. Trimming removed 6 bases at V and 9 bases at J, with 12 bases between. The variable domain in full, with the rest retrieved from reference TRBV7-8 and TRBJ2-7, is GAGVSQSPRYKVAKRGQDVALRCDPISGHVSLFWYQQALGQGPEFLTYFQNEAQLDKSGLPSDRFFAERPEGSVSTLKIQRTQQEDSAVYLCASSSMRGQYFGPGTRLTVT.